This record looks at one T cell receptor (beta chain) sequence and its context. This sample stems from a study of blood T cell repertoires in COVID-19. Data came from immunoSEQ multiplex PCR; TCRdb stores just in-frame clones and leaves some out. Of tens of thousands of clones in the sample, around four fifths were seen once. The CDR3 has 19 amino acids. V shed 1 base, J shed 1 base, and the junction held 13 bases outside the gene matches. Germline V lookup: CDR1 SGHNT, CDR2 YENEEA. The rearrangement uses TRBV11-3 and TRBJ2-3; the match to TRBD2 covers 8 bases. Sample: peripheral blood. The TCR was taken from a man aged 70-80 years with acute or convalescent COVID-19. The CDR3 region is CASSLGDQRGTQRTDTQYF. CDR3 bases: TGTGCCAGCAGCTTAGGGGATCAGCGGGGGACCCAACGCACAGATACGCAGTATTTT.